The 19 T cell receptor beta chains in this list originate from one sample, sequenced in a study of cytomegalovirus exposure and HLA in healthy donors. The PCR used 60 Vbeta and 13 Jbeta primers. TCRdb's copy holds only in-frame clones and misses some; the assay was immunoSEQ multiplex PCR. The table shows about 140,000 clones, with 55% to 85% occurring only once. The sequenced sample was PBMCs. These receptors all stem from a man between 35 and 55 years old in good health and CMV-seronegative.

The rearrangement joins TRBV5-1 to TRBJ2-2, with TRBD1 identical over 7 bases. The CDR3 has 13 residues. V was clipped by 4 bases and J by 7 bases; unmatched bases: 4. The V gene's germline CDR1 is SGHRS and CDR2 YFSETQ. CDR3 nucleotide sequence: TGCGCCAGCAGCGTCCGACAGGGCGGGGAGCTGTTTTTT. Translating gives CASSVRQGGELFF.

The rearrangement joins TRBV6-5 to TRBJ1-2; 8 bases agree with TRBD1. Germline V gene lookup returns CDR1 MNHEY and CDR2 SVGAGI. The ends lost 6 bases at V and 5 bases at J; junction bases unmatched: 2. This CDR3 is 12 amino acids long. As DNA, the CDR3 is TGTGCCAGCAGAAGACAGGGGTATGGCTACACCTTC. This translates into CASRRQGYGYTF.

This clone was detected a few times. The chain employs TRBV6-6 and TRBJ1-6; D gene unclear. The germline gives CDR1 MNHNY, CDR2 SVGAGI (reference sequence). V was cut by 2 bases and J by 0 bases, with 8 bases left in between. This CDR3 comprises 16 residues. The DNA for the CDR3 is TGTGCCAGCAGTTACGGTCAGCGCTCCTATAATTCACCCCTCCACTTT. As protein: CASSYGQRSYNSPLHF.

The V call is TRBV11-2, the J call TRBJ1-1; D is unclear. Germline CDR1 and CDR2: SGHAT and FQNNGV. The V gene lost 1 base and the J gene lost 7 bases, with 10 bases spanning the gap. The CDR3 runs to 13 residues. The CDR3 nucleotides read TGTGCCAGCAGCTTAGGACGAAGAGGTGAAGCTTTCTTT. It encodes CASSLGRRGEAFF.

This sequence joins TRBV28 and TRBJ1-5; no reliable D call. The CDR3 is made up of 16 amino acids. The V end lost 5 bases, the J end lost 1 base, and 15 bases lay between the germline ends. Germline CDR1 and CDR2: MDHEN and SYDVKM. Here the CDR3 DNA reads TGTGCCAGCAGTCCTCTCGGGGATGGGAGCAATCAGCCCCAGCATTTT. This sequence encodes CASSPLGDGSNQPQHF.

The CDR3 loop is CASSAGLAVGDEQFF. The CDR3 DNA reads as TGTGCCAGCAGTGCCGGACTAGCGGTCGGAGATGAGCAGTTCTTC. The V call is TRBV2, the J call TRBJ2-1; 10 bases are a match to TRBD2. The J segment lost 8 bases and the V segment lost 4 bases, leaving 8 bases of the junction unmatched. The CDR3 covers 15 residues. Per the germline V gene, CDR1 is SNHLY and CDR2 is FYNNEI.

V gene TRBV19 combines with J gene TRBJ2-3; D is perhaps TRBD2 (5 bases). CDR1 LNHDA and CDR2 SQIVND come from the germline V gene (reference sequence). This CDR3 has 16 residues. V gave up 4 bases and J gave up 1 base, with 15 bases separating them. This CDR3 is CASSTPAEGGTDTQYF. The CDR3 coding sequence is TGTGCCAGTAGTACTCCCGCTGAGGGAGGCACAGATACGCAGTATTTT.

The rearrangement joins TRBV6-5 to TRBJ2-5; D might be TRBD2 (5 bases). The closer fit of TRBJ2-7 to the DNA end suggests the J call may be wrong. CDR1 and CDR2 from the germline V gene are MNHEY and SVGAGI. The CDR3 contains 14 residues. CDR3 in DNA: TGTGCCAGCAGTTACTCGAGAGGGAACTACGAGCAGTACTTC. Its translation is CASSYSRGNYEQYF.

This clone was seen more than once but under ten times. V usage is TRBV4-3 and J usage is TRBJ2-1; 10 bases are shared with TRBD2. Per germline, CDR1 LGHNA and CDR2 YSLEER. J gave up 6 bases and V 10 bases, and 18 bases lay outside the gene matches. There are 17 residues in the CDR3. This CDR3 is CATGRRTSGPYFNEQFF. CDR3 bases: TGCGCCACAGGCCGTAGGACTAGCGGACCTTATTTCAATGAGCAGTTCTTC.

This chain connects TRBV21-1 to TRBJ2-7; the D call in the table, TRBD2, was not verified against the DNA. TRBV21-1 is flagged as a pseudogene. The CDR3 has 14 amino acids. This chain's CDR3 is CASSLGADSYEQYF. CDR3 bases: TGTGCCAGCAGCCTTGGCGCGGATTCCTACGAGCAGTACTTC.

This chain links TRBV29-1 with TRBJ2-5; TRBD1 matches 8 bases. CDR1 SQVTM and CDR2 ANQGSEA come from the germline V gene. The V and J ends lost 4 bases and 3 bases, in that order; junction bases with no gene match: 1. The length of the CDR3 is 12 residues. CDR3 protein: CSVVDREETQYF. DNA of the CDR3: TGCAGCGTTGTGGACAGGGAAGAGACCCAGTACTTC.

The chain recombines TRBV18 with TRBJ2-6; D call uncertain. The germline gives CDR1 KGHSH, CDR2 LQKENI. The CDR3 covers 15 residues. The V end lost 1 base, the J end lost 4 bases, and 8 bases lay between the germline ends. CDR3 in amino acids: CASSPLGSGANVLTF. The CDR3 region has the DNA TGTGCCAGCTCACCACTGGGCTCCGGGGCCAACGTCCTGACTTTC. The full variable domain, in which reference TRBV18 and TRBJ2-6 provide the parts outside the CDR3, is NAGVMQNPRHLVRRRGQEARLRCSPMKGHSHVYWYRQLPEEGLKFMVYLQKENIIDESGMPKERFSAEFPKEGPSILRIQQVVRGDSAAYFCASSPLGSGANVLTFGAGSRLTVL.

The genes are TRBV6-5 and TRBJ2-5; TRBD2 matches 9 bases. CDR3 size: 16 residues. J was trimmed by 5 bases and V by 4 bases; bases with no gene match: 11. Looked up from germline, CDR1 is MNHEY and CDR2 is SVGAGI. The CDR3 loop reads CASSSSGLAPPETQYF. The CDR3 DNA follows: TGTGCCAGCAGTTCCTCCGGACTAGCGCCTCCCGAGACCCAGTACTTC.

This clone turned up a few times. The CDR3 coding sequence is TGTGCCAGTAGGAGCGGAGCCTACAATGAGCAGTTCTTC. Protein: CASRSGAYNEQFF. The chain links TRBV19 to TRBJ2-1, with a tentative D call TRBD2 (5 bases). Germline CDR1 and CDR2: LNHDA and SQIVND (reference sequence). The CDR3 is 13 amino acids. The V end was cut by 6 bases, the J end by 2 bases, with 8 bases between.

The V gene is TRBV12-5, the J gene TRBJ2-2, with 9 positions matching TRBD1. The germline V gene has CDR1 LGHNT and CDR2 FRNRAP. This CDR3 is built from 17 residues. V was clipped by 6 bases and J by 6 bases; unmatched bases: 14. DNA of the CDR3: TGTGCTAGTGGACCTGCCCGGGACAGGGAGTTTGCCGGGGAGCTGTTTTTT. Translated: CASGPARDREFAGELFF.

The chain joins TRBV28 to TRBJ2-4, with D hard to call. The CDR3 spans 13 residues. V lost 10 bases and J lost 0, with 10 bases in between. Per germline, CDR1 MDHEN and CDR2 SYDVKM. The CDR3 loop is CATREIAKNIQYF. The CDR3 DNA reads TGTGCCACCCGAGAGATAGCCAAAAACATTCAGTACTTC.

This clone has a handful of counts. This chain links TRBV15 with TRBJ2-5; perhaps TRBD2 as D (7 bases). V gave up 8 bases and J gave up 5 bases, with 18 bases separating them. Germline V CDR1 and CDR2: LNHNV, YYDKDF (reference sequence). This CDR3 spans 14 amino acids. This chain's CDR3 is CATVFGGHMETQYF. For the CDR3, the DNA is TGTGCCACCGTGTTCGGGGGGCACATGGAGACCCAGTACTTC.

The chain recombines TRBV4-3 with TRBJ1-2; D is possibly TRBD1 (5 bases). The CDR3 contains 16 residues. The germline gives CDR1 LGHNA, CDR2 YSLEER. Trimming took 3 bases from V and 5 from J, leaving 19 bases between them. The CDR3 nucleotides are TGCGCCAGCAGCCAGGAGGGGACTCCACTAAAATATGGCTACACCTTC. It translates to CASSQEGTPLKYGYTF.

V and J are TRBV4-1 and TRBJ2-3; TRBD2 aligns across 12 bases. In germline, CDR1 is MGHRA, CDR2 YSYEKL. V was clipped by 1 base and J by 0 bases; unmatched bases: 11. This CDR3 is built from 20 residues. CDR3 in DNA: TGCGCCAGCAGCCAAGCCGCCGCCCGGACTAGCGGGGAAAGCACAGATACGCAGTATTTT. The encoded protein is CASSQAAARTSGESTDTQYF.